These 8 T cell receptor beta chains were sequenced from one sample in a study of cytomegalovirus exposure and HLA in healthy donors. Clones were sequenced by immunoSEQ multiplex PCR, and TCRdb holds only the in-frame ones, with some missing. The data show under 350,000 clones, approximately 86% seen once. Sequencing was done on a sample of PBMCs. All receptors derive from a woman aged 18-30 years in good health and CMV-seronegative.

The chain uses TRBV9 and TRBJ2-1; weak D call: TRBD1 (5 bases). Germline V gives CDR1 SGDLS, CDR2 YYNGEE. The CDR3 covers 13 residues. V was trimmed by 2 bases and J by 3 bases, leaving 6 bases between them. The CDR3 sequence is CASSVTDYNEQFF. As DNA, the CDR3 is TGTGCCAGCAGCGTGACAGACTACAATGAGCAGTTCTTC.

In DNA, the CDR3 is TGTGCCAGCAGCATATGGACAGGGCGCAATCAGCCCCAGCATTTT. Translation: CASSIWTGRNQPQHF. The chain couples TRBV7-2 to TRBJ1-5, with 8 bases that match TRBD1. The V gene end was trimmed by 5 bases and the J gene end by 2 bases; junction bases not matched to a gene: 5. The CDR3 totals 15 residues. In germline, CDR1 is SGHTA, CDR2 FQGNSA.

The J gene is TRBJ2-7, the V gene TRBV10-1; possible D gene TRBD2, 6 bases. Germline CDR1 WNHNN, CDR2 SYGVQD (reference sequence). This CDR3 contains 14 residues. The V and J ends lost 2 bases and 5 bases respectively, with 13 bases between them. The CDR3 sequence: CASSEGQEGNEQYF. The CDR3 DNA follows: TGCGCCAGCAGTGAGGGGCAGGAGGGCAACGAGCAGTACTTC.

This clone occurred once. J is TRBJ2-3 and V is TRBV7-2; D might be TRBD2 (5 bases). The V end was cut by 2 bases, the J end by 1 base, with 13 bases between. This CDR3 region has 16 residues. The germline V gene has CDR1 SGHTA and CDR2 FQGNSA. The CDR3: CASSLRLAQGTDTQYF. The CDR3 DNA reads as TGTGCCAGCAGCTTACGTCTAGCTCAAGGCACAGATACGCAGTATTTT.

This chain links TRBV7-2 with TRBJ2-2; 12 positions agree with TRBD2. The CDR3 is made up of 19 amino acids. The V gene end was trimmed by 5 bases and the J gene end by 4 bases; junction bases not matched to a gene: 14. The germline gives CDR1 SGHTA, CDR2 FQGNSA. The CDR3: CASSTRLAGEGLGTGELFF. As DNA, the CDR3 is TGTGCCAGCAGCACTAGACTAGCGGGAGAAGGGCTTGGCACCGGGGAGCTGTTTTTT.

V and J are TRBV6-5 and TRBJ2-7; tentatively, D is TRBD1 (6 bases). Trimming shortened V by 2 bases and J by 4 bases, and 9 bases separated the two germline ends. CDR1 is MNHEY and CDR2 is SVGAGI in the germline V gene. The CDR3 loop spans 13 amino acids. The CDR3 region has the DNA TGTGCCAGCAGTTACGAAGGGGGATACGAGCAGTACTTC. This sequence encodes CASSYEGGYEQYF.

This chain joins TRBV28 and TRBJ1-4; maybe TRBD1 (6 bases). With 4 bases removed from V and 2 bases from J, the gap between germline ends came to 11 bases. The length of the CDR3 is 15 residues. CDR1 MDHEN and CDR2 SYDVKM come from the germline V gene. The CDR3 loop is CASSSQTGTNEKLFF. CDR3 in DNA: TGTGCCAGCAGTTCCCAAACAGGGACTAATGAAAAACTGTTTTTT.

This chain links TRBV5-1 with TRBJ2-7, with D maybe TRBD2 (5 bases). The CDR3 has 15 amino acids. V was shortened by 1 base and J by 2 bases, with 13 bases between the two germline ends. Germline CDR1 is SGHRS and CDR2 is YFSETQ. CDR3 in amino acids: CASSLSRGLAYEQYF. Here the CDR3 DNA reads TGCGCCAGCAGCTTGTCAAGAGGGCTAGCCTACGAGCAGTACTTC.